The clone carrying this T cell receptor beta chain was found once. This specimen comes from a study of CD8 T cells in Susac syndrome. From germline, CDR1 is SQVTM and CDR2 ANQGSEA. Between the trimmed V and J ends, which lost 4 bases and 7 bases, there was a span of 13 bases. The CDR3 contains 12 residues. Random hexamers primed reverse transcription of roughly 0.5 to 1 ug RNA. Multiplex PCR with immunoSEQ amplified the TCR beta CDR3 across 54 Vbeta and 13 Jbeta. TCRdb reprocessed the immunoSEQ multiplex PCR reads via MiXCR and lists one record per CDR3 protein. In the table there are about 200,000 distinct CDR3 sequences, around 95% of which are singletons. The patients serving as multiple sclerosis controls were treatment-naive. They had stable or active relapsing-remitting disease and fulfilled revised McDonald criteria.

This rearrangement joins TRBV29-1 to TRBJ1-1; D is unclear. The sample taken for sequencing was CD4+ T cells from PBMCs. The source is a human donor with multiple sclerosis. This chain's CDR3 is CSVVKGTGEAFF. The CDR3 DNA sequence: TGCAGCGTTGTAAAGGGAACCGGTGAAGCTTTCTTT.